The source of this T cell receptor beta chain is a study of blood T cell repertoires in COVID-19. Libraries were prepared by immunoSEQ multiplex PCR; TCRdb keeps only in-frame clonotypes and omits some of them. This table holds about 300,000 clones, about 90% found once. This CDR3 is built from 17 residues. Germline lookup yields CDR1 SNHLY and CDR2 FYNNEI. V was trimmed by 3 bases and J by 4 bases, leaving 19 bases between them. This sequence was found in a man aged 18 to 35 who had recovered from COVID-19. The chain uses TRBV2 and TRBJ2-1; D is possibly TRBD2 (7 bases). Input material: peripheral blood. CDR3 in DNA: TGTGCCAGCAGTGACCCACAGACAGGCGGGGGATACAATGAGCAGTTCTTC. This encodes CASSDPQTGGGYNEQFF.